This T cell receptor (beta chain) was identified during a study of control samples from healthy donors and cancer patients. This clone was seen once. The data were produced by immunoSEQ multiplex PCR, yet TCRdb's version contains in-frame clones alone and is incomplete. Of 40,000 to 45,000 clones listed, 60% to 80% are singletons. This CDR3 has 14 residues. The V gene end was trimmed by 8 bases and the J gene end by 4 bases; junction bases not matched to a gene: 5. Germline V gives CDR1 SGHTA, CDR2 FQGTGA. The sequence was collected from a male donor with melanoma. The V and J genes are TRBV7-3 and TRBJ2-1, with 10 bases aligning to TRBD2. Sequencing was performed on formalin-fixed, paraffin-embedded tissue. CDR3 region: CASGRAGGYNEQFF. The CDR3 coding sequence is TGTGCCAGCGGCAGAGCGGGAGGGTACAATGAGCAGTTCTTC. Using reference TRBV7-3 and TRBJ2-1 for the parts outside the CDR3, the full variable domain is GAGVSQTPSNKVTEKGKYVELRCDPISGHTALYWYRQSLGQGPEFLIYFQGTGAADDSGLPNDRFFAVRPEGSVSTLKIQRTERGDSAVYLCASGRAGGYNEQFFGPGTRLTVL.